The 32 T cell receptor beta chains in this list originate from one sample, sequenced in a study of blood T cell repertoires in COVID-19. Clones were read by immunoSEQ multiplex PCR, and TCRdb kept only the in-frame ones, dropping some. The sample has some 240,000 clones; almost 85% are singletons. The source material was peripheral blood. These receptor sequences come from a woman in her sixties or seventies with COVID-19, enrolled during active disease.

This rearrangement joins TRBV5-1 to TRBJ2-2, with D tentatively TRBD1 (5 bases). This CDR3 region has 15 residues. V was trimmed by 1 base and J by 4 bases, leaving 11 bases between them. From germline, CDR1 is SGHRS and CDR2 YFSETQ. CDR3 coding DNA: TGCGCCAGCAGCTTGTGGACACACTCCACCGGGGAGCTGTTTTTT. Translated, it gives CASSLWTHSTGELFF.

This clone has just a few counts. The gene calls are TRBV10-3 and TRBJ1-1; the match to TRBD1 covers 10 bases. The CDR3 covers 12 residues. Germline CDR1 is ENHRY and CDR2 is SYGVKD. V lost 9 bases and J lost 5; bases outside the gene matches: 3. The chain's CDR3 is CAMRTGGTEAFF. CDR3 nucleotide sequence: TGTGCCATGCGGACAGGGGGGACTGAAGCTTTCTTT.

V gene TRBV27 combines with J gene TRBJ2-7; possible D gene TRBD1, 6 bases. CDR3 length: 15 residues. Trimming left V 6 bases short and J 3 bases short, with 18 bases between. Germline lookup yields CDR1 MNHEY and CDR2 SMNVEV (reference sequence). The CDR3 loop is CASRDSPSPYYEQYF. CDR3 bases: TGTGCCAGCAGGGACAGCCCGAGTCCCTACTACGAGCAGTACTTC.

The chain combines TRBV9 with TRBJ2-3, with 11 bases fitting TRBD2. The CDR3 runs 13 residues. Germline V gives CDR1 SGDLS, CDR2 YYNGEE. J lost 11 bases, V lost 0 bases, and 2 bases had no gene match. The CDR3 bases are TGTGCCAGCAGCGTAGCCGGGACTAGCGGGCAGTATTTT. Translating gives CASSVAGTSGQYF.

The J gene is TRBJ2-5, the V gene TRBV11-3, with 10 bases lining up with TRBD1. The V segment lost 4 bases and the J segment 5 bases; nucleotides outside the gene matches: 7. Germline CDR1 reads SGHNT; CDR2 reads YENEEA. The CDR3 is 15 residues long. The chain's CDR3 is CASSSRQGARETQYF. Written as DNA, the CDR3 is TGTGCCAGCAGCTCGAGACAGGGGGCGCGGGAGACCCAGTACTTC. Full variable domain (remainder filled in from reference TRBV11-3 and TRBJ2-5): EAGVVQSPRYKIIEKKQPVAFWCNPISGHNTLYWYLQNLGQGPELLIRYENEEAVDDSQLPKDRFSAERLKGVDSTLKIQPAELGDSAVYLCASSSRQGARETQYFGPGTRLLVL.

V usage is TRBV4-3 and J usage is TRBJ1-2; D remains unclear. The V and J ends lost 5 bases and 5 bases respectively, with 27 bases between them. The CDR3 is made up of 18 amino acids. Germline V gene sequence: CDR1 LGHNA, CDR2 YSLEER. The CDR3 is CASSSAPSGGVAGYGYTF. CDR3 nucleotide sequence: TGCGCCAGCAGCTCAGCCCCGAGCGGAGGTGTGGCTGGGTATGGCTACACCTTC.

V usage is TRBV29-1 and J usage is TRBJ1-6; TRBD1 matches 8 bases. This CDR3 contains 14 residues. Per germline, CDR1 SQVTM and CDR2 ANQGSEA. The junction had 10 bases not matched to a gene; V was cut back by 6 bases and J by 9 bases. CDR3: CSVGETGAGSPLHF. CDR3 DNA: TGCAGCGTGGGGGAGACAGGGGCGGGTTCACCCCTCCACTTT.

The CDR3 sequence: CASRKGNYEQYF. The CDR3 DNA sequence: TGTGCCAGCAGGAAGGGGAACTACGAGCAGTACTTC. This sequence joins TRBV28 and TRBJ2-7; a possible D gene is TRBD1 (5 bases). Germline V gene data show CDR1 as MDHEN and CDR2 as SYDVKM. Trimming removed 6 bases from V and 3 bases from J, with 9 bases in between. This CDR3 region has 12 residues.

The chain uses TRBV6-5 and TRBJ2-7, with 9 bases that match TRBD2. CDR1 MNHEY and CDR2 SVGAGI come from the germline V gene. This CDR3 region has 15 residues. V lost 4 bases to trimming and J lost 0 bases; unmatched junction nucleotides: 4. This CDR3 reads CASSSSGRSSYEQYF. CDR3 nucleotide sequence: TGTGCCAGCAGTTCGAGCGGGAGGAGCTCCTACGAGCAGTACTTC.

The chain joins TRBV18 to TRBJ2-5; D is undetermined. Germline V lookup: CDR1 KGHSH, CDR2 LQKENI. V lost 3 bases to trimming and J lost 0 bases, with 8 bases between them. This CDR3 contains 14 residues. The CDR3 DNA is TGTGCCAGCTCACCTACGGTAGACCAAGAGACCCAGTACTTC. Amino acid sequence: CASSPTVDQETQYF.

Note on this clone: A junction boundary mismatches the germline segment, possibly from a read error. The J gene is TRBJ2-2, the V gene TRBV7-7; 7 bases are shared with TRBD1. The CDR3 runs 16 residues. Germline V gene lookup returns CDR1 SSHAT and CDR2 FNYEAQ (reference sequence). The CDR3: CASSSGTGAVTGELFF. DNA of the CDR3: TGTGCTAGCAGCTCCGGCACAGGGGCAGTCACCGGGGAGCTGTTTTTT. Full variable domain (outside the CDR3, taken from reference TRBV7-7 and TRBJ2-2): GAGVSQSPRYKVTKRGQDVTLRCDPISSHATLYWYQQALGQGPEFLTYFNYEAQPDKSGLPSDRFSAERPEGSISTLTIQRTEQRDSAMYRCASSSGTGAVTGELFFGEGSRLTVL.

Here the CDR3 reads CASSVGQGRTYNEQFF. The CDR3 coding sequence is TGTGCCAGCAGCGTCGGACAGGGCCGAACCTACAATGAGCAGTTCTTC. The chain is built from TRBV9 and TRBJ2-1; 8 nucleotides agree with TRBD1. Trimming at V came to 2 bases and at J to 2 bases, leaving 6 bases not matched to a gene. CDR1 SGDLS and CDR2 YYNGEE come from the germline V gene. The CDR3 loop spans 16 amino acids.

The chain couples TRBV5-1 to TRBJ1-2; D unclear. Germline CDR1 reads SGHRS; CDR2 reads YFSETQ. Deletions cut 0 bases from V and 1 base from J, with 7 bases between. CDR3 length: 14 amino acids. CDR3 residues: CASSLGTSNYGYTF. CDR3 DNA: TGCGCCAGCAGCTTGGGTACCAGTAACTATGGCTACACCTTC.

This sequence joins TRBV7-2 and TRBJ1-4; 10 positions agree with TRBD1. V was pared by 5 bases and J by 4 bases, with 4 bases of the junction left unmatched. There are 15 residues in the CDR3. The germline V gene has CDR1 SGHTA and CDR2 FQGNSA. The CDR3 here is CASSPDRGHNEKLFF. The CDR3 DNA follows: TGTGCCAGCAGCCCCGACAGGGGGCATAATGAAAAACTGTTTTTT.

This clone has just a few counts. J is TRBJ2-2 and V is TRBV11-3, with D possibly TRBD1 on 5 matching bases. Germline CDR1 is SGHNT and CDR2 is YENEEA. This CDR3 has 14 residues. V was trimmed by 2 bases and J by 3 bases, leaving 7 bases between them. CDR3 sequence reads: CASSLLGDTGELFF. The CDR3 nucleotides read TGTGCCAGCAGCTTATTAGGGGACACCGGGGAGCTGTTTTTT.

This chain joins TRBV30 and TRBJ2-3, with D uncertain. There are 14 residues in the CDR3. Looked up from germline, CDR1 is GTSNPN and CDR2 is SVGIG (reference sequence). Trimming took 0 bases from V and 4 from J, leaving 11 bases between them. The CDR3 region is CAWSVPEVADTQYF. In DNA, the CDR3 is TGTGCCTGGAGTGTCCCAGAGGTAGCAGATACGCAGTATTTT.

J is TRBJ1-6 and V is TRBV25-1; perhaps TRBD1 as D (5 bases). V was pared by 6 bases and J by 8 bases, with 14 bases between. Germline V CDR1 and CDR2: MGHDK, SYGVNS. The CDR3 runs 14 residues. The CDR3 DNA reads as TGTGCCAGCAGAGGTACTGGGGGGTATTCACCCCTCCACTTT. Its translation is CASRGTGGYSPLHF.

The chain carries TRBV12-3 or TRBV12-4 and TRBJ2-1; D call uncertain. With 5 bases removed from V and 9 bases from J, the gap between germline ends came to 8 bases. This CDR3 spans 11 amino acids. CDR3 sequence: CASSLAGEQFF. CDR3 bases: TGTGCCAGCAGTCTCGCAGGTGAGCAGTTCTTC.

J is TRBJ1-6 and V is TRBV27; 7 nucleotides match TRBD1. V lost 5 bases and J lost 3; bases outside the gene matches: 4. Germline V CDR1 and CDR2: MNHEY, SMNVEV (reference sequence). The length of the CDR3 is 15 residues. The CDR3 is CASSPRTGYNSPLHF. The CDR3 coding sequence is TGTGCCAGCAGTCCCAGGACAGGCTATAATTCACCCCTCCACTTT.

This chain uses TRBV6-6 with TRBJ1-5; D possibly corresponds to TRBD1 (6 bases). CDR3 length equals 13 residues. Germline V gene lookup returns CDR1 MNHNY and CDR2 SVGAGI (reference sequence). Deletions cut 6 bases from V and 4 bases from J, with 10 bases between. The CDR3 nucleotides are TGTGCCAGCAGGCCACAGGGTAATCAGCCCCAGCATTTT. Translated: CASRPQGNQPQHF.

CDR3 sequence (DNA): TGTGCCAGCAGCCGGGGCGGGGGGCAAACCGACATATCCTACGAGCAGTACTTC. This sequence encodes CASSRGGGQTDISYEQYF. This chain uses TRBV3-1 (or the pseudogene TRBV3-2) with TRBJ2-7, with TRBD2 matching 8 bases. The germline V gene has CDR1 LGHDT and CDR2 YNNKEL (reference sequence). With V trimmed by 4 bases and J by 1 base, 15 bases remained unmatched. CDR3 length: 18 residues.

The chain employs TRBV7-2 and TRBJ2-5; 12 positions agree with TRBD2. The V gene's germline CDR1 is SGHTA and CDR2 FQGNSA. This CDR3 is built from 16 residues. V gave up 3 bases and J gave up 4 bases; unmatched junction bases: 6. The CDR3 protein is CASSFGASGGAETQYF. CDR3 sequence (DNA): TGTGCCAGCAGCTTTGGGGCTAGCGGGGGGGCAGAGACCCAGTACTTC. Combining the CDR3 with reference TRBV7-2 and TRBJ2-5 gives the whole variable domain GAGVSQSPSNKVTEKGKDVELRCDPISGHTALYWYRQSLGQGLEFLIYFQGNSAPDKSGLPSDRFSAERTGGSVSTLTIQRTQQEDSAVYLCASSFGASGGAETQYFGPGTRLLVL.

The V call is TRBV19, the J call TRBJ2-3; 9 nucleotides line up with TRBD1. The CDR3 length is 16 residues. Per the germline V gene, CDR1 is LNHDA and CDR2 is SQIVND (reference sequence). V lost 5 bases and J lost 5; bases outside the gene matches: 11. The CDR3 DNA reads as TGTGCCAGTAGTTGGGGGGGACAGGGTCTTGGAGATACGCAGTATTTT. It translates to CASSWGGQGLGDTQYF. The full variable domain, in which reference TRBV19 and TRBJ2-3 provide the parts outside the CDR3, is DGGITQSPKYLFRKEGQNVTLSCEQNLNHDAMYWYRQDPGQGLRLIYYSQIVNDFQKGDIAEGYSVSREKKESFPLTVTSAQKNPTAFYLCASSWGGQGLGDTQYFGPGTRLTVL.

This chain links TRBV12-5 with TRBJ1-6, with unresolved D. Germline V gene data show CDR1 as LGHNT and CDR2 as FRNRAP. The CDR3 has 15 amino acids. V was pared by 1 base and J by 5 bases, with 9 bases between. The CDR3 protein is CASGLGGLNNSPLHF. Written as DNA, the CDR3 is TGTGCTAGTGGTTTGGGAGGACTGAATAATTCACCCCTCCACTTT. Together with reference TRBV12-5 and TRBJ1-6, the CDR3 gives the full variable domain: DARVTQTPRHKVTEMGQEVTMRCQPILGHNTVFWYRQTMMQGLELLAYFRNRAPLDDSGMPKDRFSAEMPDATLATLKIQPSEPRDSAVYFCASGLGGLNNSPLHFGNGTRLTVT.

This chain joins TRBV27 and TRBJ2-3; TRBD2 matches at 8 bases. The CDR3 consists of 16 residues. CDR1 and CDR2 (germline): MNHEY, SMNVEV (reference sequence). The V gene end was trimmed by 0 bases and the J gene end by 1 base; junction bases not matched to a gene: 3. The CDR3 region has the DNA TGTGCCAGCAGTTTATCGGGACTAGGAGGCACAGATACGCAGTATTTT. It yields the protein CASSLSGLGGTDTQYF.

This clone was counted once. V is TRBV7-9 and J is TRBJ2-1, with D perhaps matching TRBD1 (5 bases). V dropped 5 bases and J dropped 4 bases, with 21 bases sitting between them. Germline V lookup: CDR1 SEHNR, CDR2 FQNEAQ (reference sequence). The CDR3 runs to 17 residues. The CDR3 here is CASSAVRAGPSYNEQFF. The CDR3 bases are TGTGCCAGCAGCGCCGTACGGGCAGGGCCCTCGTACAATGAGCAGTTCTTC. Looking up the rest from reference TRBV7-9 and TRBJ2-1 gives the full variable domain: DTGVSQNPRHKITKRGQNVTFRCDPISEHNRLYWYRQTLGQGPEFLTYFQNEAQLEKSRLLSDRFSAERPKGSFSTLEIQRTEQGDSAMYLCASSAVRAGPSYNEQFFGPGTRLTVL.

The chain carries TRBV29-1 and TRBJ1-5, with TRBD1 identical over 7 bases. From germline, CDR1 is SQVTM and CDR2 ANQGSEA. The CDR3 covers 16 residues. V shed 6 bases and J 0 bases; nucleotides not matched to a gene: 11. CDR3 protein: CSVPFGTAYSNQPQHF. The CDR3 DNA reads as TGCAGCGTCCCCTTCGGGACAGCGTATAGCAATCAGCCCCAGCATTTT. Together with reference TRBV29-1 and TRBJ1-5, the CDR3 gives the full variable domain: SAVISQKPSRDICQRGTSLTIQCQVDSQVTMMFWYRQQPGQSLTLIATANQGSEATYESGFVIDKFPISRPNLTFSTLTVSNMSPEDSSIYLCSVPFGTAYSNQPQHFGDGTRLSIL.

The genes are TRBV2 and TRBJ2-7; 9 bases line up with TRBD1. The germline V gene has CDR1 SNHLY and CDR2 FYNNEI. V was clipped by 1 base and J by 0 bases; unmatched bases: 7. The CDR3 is made up of 17 amino acids. CDR3 DNA: TGTGCCAGCAGTGAAGGACTCCCGGGACAGGGCTCCTACGAGCAGTACTTC. Translated, it gives CASSEGLPGQGSYEQYF.

This chain uses TRBV9 with TRBJ1-1; D uncertain. Trimming removed 4 bases at V and 1 base at J, with 11 bases between. This CDR3 is built from 14 residues. From germline, CDR1 is SGDLS and CDR2 YYNGEE. The chain's CDR3 is CASSKGGWNTEAFF. DNA of the CDR3: TGTGCCAGCAGCAAGGGAGGGTGGAACACTGAAGCTTTCTTT.

The chain links TRBV20-1 to TRBJ1-2; D ambiguous. The germline V gene has CDR1 DFQATT and CDR2 SNEGSKA (reference sequence). The CDR3 totals 11 residues. The V end lost 6 bases, the J end lost 6 bases, and 11 bases lay between the germline ends. In nucleotides, the CDR3 is TGCAGTGCCCAGGCCTCCGATGGCTACACCTTC. Encoded protein: CSAQASDGYTF.

V usage is TRBV9 and J usage is TRBJ1-3; 9 bases are shared with TRBD1. The CDR3 length is 18 residues. Trimming cost V 1 base and J 2 bases; bases outside gene matches: 10. CDR1 SGDLS and CDR2 YYNGEE come from the germline V gene. In DNA, the CDR3 is TGTGCCAGCAGCGTAACAGGGGGCCGTGCTTTAGCTGGAAACACCATATATTTT. This encodes CASSVTGGRALAGNTIYF. The whole variable domain, remainder taken from reference TRBV9 and TRBJ1-3, is DSGVTQTPKHLITATGQRVTLRCSPRSGDLSVYWYQQSLDQGLQFLIQYYNGEERAKGNILERFSAQQFPDLHSELNLSSLELGDSALYFCASSVTGGRALAGNTIYFGEGSWLTVV.

The chain recombines TRBV19 with TRBJ1-4, with a tentative D call TRBD1 (5 bases). Trimming pared 4 bases from V and 8 bases from J, leaving 11 bases between. The CDR3 is made up of 13 amino acids. Germline loops: CDR1 LNHDA, CDR2 SQIVND (reference sequence). The CDR3 loop reads CASSTSGSEKLFF. The CDR3 bases are TGTGCCAGTAGTACCTCAGGGTCCGAAAAACTGTTTTTT. Complete variable domain (other parts from reference TRBV19 and TRBJ1-4): DGGITQSPKYLFRKEGQNVTLSCEQNLNHDAMYWYRQDPGQGLRLIYYSQIVNDFQKGDIAEGYSVSREKKESFPLTVTSAQKNPTAFYLCASSTSGSEKLFFGSGTQLSVL.